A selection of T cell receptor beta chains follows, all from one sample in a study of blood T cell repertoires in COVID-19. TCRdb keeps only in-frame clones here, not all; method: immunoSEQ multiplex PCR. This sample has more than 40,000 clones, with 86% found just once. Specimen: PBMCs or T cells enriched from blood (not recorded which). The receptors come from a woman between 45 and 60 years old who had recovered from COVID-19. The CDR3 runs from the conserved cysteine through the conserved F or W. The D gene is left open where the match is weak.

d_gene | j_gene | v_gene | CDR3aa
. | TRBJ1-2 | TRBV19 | CASGGSHDGYGYTF
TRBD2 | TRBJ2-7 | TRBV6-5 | CASSWGLAGSYEQYF
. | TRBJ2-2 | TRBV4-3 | CASSQMDRNTGELFF
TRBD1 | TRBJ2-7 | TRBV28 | CASSHPDRGGEQYF
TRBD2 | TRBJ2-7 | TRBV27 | CASSRTPGSGGAGEQYF
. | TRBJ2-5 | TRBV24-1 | CATSQSETQYF
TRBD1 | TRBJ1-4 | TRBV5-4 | CASSRTTGEVEKLFF
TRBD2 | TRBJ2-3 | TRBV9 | CASSVGGGVRGTDTQYF
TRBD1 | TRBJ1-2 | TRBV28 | CASSLGQGYGYTF
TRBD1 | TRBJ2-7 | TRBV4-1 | CASHGTGTNEQYF
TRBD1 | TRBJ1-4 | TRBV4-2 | CASSPSLWGQGPIGYFEKLFF
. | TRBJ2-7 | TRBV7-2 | CASSLGAGSSYEQYF
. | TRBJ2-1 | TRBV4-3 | CASSQGGQGGLYNEQFF
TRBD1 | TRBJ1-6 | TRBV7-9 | CASSQQGTPNSPLHF
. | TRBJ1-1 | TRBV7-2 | CASSLAQAGANTEAFF
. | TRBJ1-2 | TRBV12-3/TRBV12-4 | CASSRNYGYTF
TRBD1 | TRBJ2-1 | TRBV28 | CASSLVAGGYNEQFF
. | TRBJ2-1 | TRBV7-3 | CASSLGGVSYNEQFF
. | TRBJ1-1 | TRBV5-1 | CASSPGWANGGAFF
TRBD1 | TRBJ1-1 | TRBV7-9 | CASSQLLDRSEAFF
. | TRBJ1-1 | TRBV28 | CASSLRGPAQGRAFF
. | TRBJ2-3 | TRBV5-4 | CASSYGQGSTDTQYF
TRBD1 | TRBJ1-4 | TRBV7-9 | CASSAPRDRGGLEEKLFF
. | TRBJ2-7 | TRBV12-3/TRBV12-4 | CASSEQGGEQYF
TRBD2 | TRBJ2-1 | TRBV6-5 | CASSYGGRDSYNEQFF
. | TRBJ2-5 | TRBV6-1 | CASSERLTSQETQYF
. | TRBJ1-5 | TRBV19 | CASTLGGMDQPQHF
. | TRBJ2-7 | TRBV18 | CASSPIPGVSSYEQYF
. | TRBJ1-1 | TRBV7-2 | CASSDPDRLNTEAFF
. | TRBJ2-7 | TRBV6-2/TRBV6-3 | CASSRGRGSAYEQYF
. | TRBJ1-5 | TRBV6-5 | CASSYSSENQPQHF
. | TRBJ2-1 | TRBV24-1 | CATSEGAVSPYNEQFF
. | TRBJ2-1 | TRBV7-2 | CASSLAFDTGEAEQFF
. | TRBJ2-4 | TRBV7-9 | CASSFAGTKNIQYF
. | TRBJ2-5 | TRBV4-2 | CASSQDRSSYQETQYF
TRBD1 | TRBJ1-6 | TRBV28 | CASRRTSGTGKNSPLHF
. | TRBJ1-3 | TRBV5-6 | CASSLGGPTLFGNTIYF
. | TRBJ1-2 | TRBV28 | CAIPKLRGHYGYTF
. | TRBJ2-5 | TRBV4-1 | CASSQDDSRQYF
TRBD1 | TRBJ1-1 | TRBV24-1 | CATSPGGLGTEAFF
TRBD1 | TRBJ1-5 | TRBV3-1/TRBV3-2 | CASSQGTGEAQPQHF
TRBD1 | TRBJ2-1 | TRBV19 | CASSRQGWYNEQFF
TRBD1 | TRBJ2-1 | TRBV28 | CASSLPSGQGNEQFF
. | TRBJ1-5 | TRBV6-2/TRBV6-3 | CASSYWGDRNQPQHF
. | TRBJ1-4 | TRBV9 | CASSIDAAASEKLFF
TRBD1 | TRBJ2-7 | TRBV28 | CAIQGTGTGAYEQYF
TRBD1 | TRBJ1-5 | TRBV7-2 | CASSFTGVGNQPQHF
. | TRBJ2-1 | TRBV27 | CASSPRPDRGEQFF
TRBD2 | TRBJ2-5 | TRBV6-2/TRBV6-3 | CASSYAGLAQETQYF